This TCR beta chain was sequenced during a study of blood T cell repertoires in COVID-19. About the study: Sources were T cells, B-cell-depleted T cells, or PBMCs; the material itself was cDNA or gDNA.

Sequenced by immunoSEQ multiplex PCR; TCRdb stores in-frame clones only, minus some. The table shows 150,000 to 200,000 clones, with approximately 85% occurring only once. Germline values: CDR1 SGHRS, CDR2 YFSETQ. The junction had 3 bases not matched to a gene; V was cut back by 4 bases and J by 2 bases. This CDR3 comprises 14 residues. Sequenced: peripheral blood. The V call is TRBV5-1, the J call TRBJ1-2; 9 bases map to TRBD1. This clonotype was obtained from a woman aged 50 to 60 with COVID-19, enrolled during active disease. CDR3 loop: CASSLDRGNYGYTF. The CDR3 DNA sequence: TGCGCCAGCAGCCTTGACAGGGGGAACTATGGCTACACCTTC.